The table lists the clone carrying this T cell receptor (beta chain) with a count of one. Antigen unknown. Positive CCR7 selection of CD45RO-negative cells yielded the naive CD8 cells, and terminally differentiated effector memory CD45RA+ cells were excluded. Per the germline V gene, CDR1 is LGHNA and CDR2 is YSLEER. The CDR3 is 15 amino acids. Trimming left V 4 bases short and J 0 bases short, with 13 bases between. This entry comes from a study of shared clonotypes between healthy human individuals. Overall study findings and caveats: When compared with the clonotypes that were shared by all four sorted-subset donors, the non-shared clonotypes turned out to have lower generation probabilities.

Profiling relied on immunoSEQ multiplex PCR, and the TCRdb table lists in-frame clones only, not all of them. The data hold under 2,000,000 clones, with approximately 95% observed a single time. The sequence was collected from a man younger than 35 in good health. Material for sequencing was naive CD8+ T cells sorted from blood. The chain employs TRBV4-3 and TRBJ2-7; possible D gene TRBD2, 5 bases. The CDR3 nucleotides read TGCGCCAGCAGCCTCCGGACTGGCAGCTCCTACGAGCAGTACTTC. It translates to CASSLRTGSSYEQYF.